This T cell receptor (beta chain) appears in the sequencing data of a study of T cells after yellow fever vaccination. Whole-study context: Those fractions that held only low numbers of cells were prepared using the SMART-Seq v4 Ultra Low Input RNA kit.

Trimming shortened V by 11 bases and J by 5 bases, and 12 bases separated the two germline ends. CDR1 is ENHRY and CDR2 is SYGVKD in the germline V gene. The CDR3 has 11 residues. The authors made TCR cDNA by 5'RACE template switching, adding a universal primer site and UMIs. TCRdb fed the 5' RACE reads into MiXCR, producing one record per CDR3 protein. Here the sample spans hundreds of thousands of distinct CDR3 sequences, around a tenth being singletons. The J gene is TRBJ2-5, the V gene TRBV10-3; D possibly corresponds to TRBD2 (5 bases). The sample consisted of PBMCs, taken on the day of the first yellow fever vaccination. The clonotype originates from a man aged 18 to 30 who received the YFV17D yellow fever vaccine. The CDR3 DNA reads TGTGCCGTGGGAGCTAAGGAGACCCAGTACTTC. It codes for CAVGAKETQYF.